One sample yielded the 14 T cell receptor beta chains listed below, sequenced in a study of OX40 agonist ivuxolimab in advanced cancers. Method: immunoSEQ multiplex PCR; TCRdb's copy keeps in-frame clones and lacks some. The sample yields roughly 50,000 clones, approximately 86% seen once. Sequenced material: CD4+ or CD8+ T cells sorted from blood, taken in a trial of the OX40 agonist ivuxolimab. Receptor source: an adult with an advanced solid tumor such as melanoma, head and neck, liver or kidney cancer.

The V and J genes are TRBV5-1 and TRBJ2-3, with 7 nucleotides matching TRBD1. After removal of 0 bases from V and 2 bases from J, the junction contained 9 bases not matched to a gene. The CDR3 has 17 amino acids. CDR1 and CDR2 from the germline V gene are SGHRS and YFSETQ. The CDR3 reads CASSLDLTGPTTDTQYF. CDR3 nucleotides: TGCGCCAGCAGCTTGGACTTGACAGGGCCGACCACAGATACGCAGTATTTT. Combining the CDR3 with reference TRBV5-1 and TRBJ2-3 gives the whole variable domain KAGVTQTPRYLIKTRGQQVTLSCSPISGHRSVSWYQQTPGQGLQFLFEYFSETQRNKGNFPGRFSGRQFSNSRSEMNVSTLELGDSALYLCASSLDLTGPTTDTQYFGPGTRLTVL.

The rearrangement links TRBV2 to TRBJ1-2; D might be TRBD1 (6 bases). V dropped 6 bases and J dropped 1 base, with 15 bases sitting between them. Germline V CDR1 and CDR2: SNHLY, FYNNEI. CDR3 length equals 15 residues. DNA for the CDR3: TGTGCCAGCAGGGAGACCGGGACAAATAACTATGGCTACACCTTC. It encodes CASRETGTNNYGYTF.

The CDR3 region is CASSRNRGSYNEQFF. CDR3 DNA: TGTGCCAGCAGTCGAAACAGGGGTTCCTACAATGAGCAGTTCTTC. This chain links TRBV6-1 with TRBJ2-1; 7 bases agree with TRBD1. The CDR3 is 15 residues long. Germline CDR1 reads MNHNS; CDR2 reads SASEGT. V lost 5 bases to trimming and J lost 1 base; unmatched junction nucleotides: 5.

The genes are TRBV11-2 and TRBJ2-3, with 8 bases that match TRBD2. The CDR3 runs 15 residues. The germline CDR1 and CDR2 sequences are SGHAT and FQNNGV. V lost 0 bases to trimming and J lost 2 bases; unmatched junction nucleotides: 1. The CDR3 DNA reads as TGTGCCAGCAGCTTAGAGCGGGGGGTCACAGATACGCAGTATTTT. It yields the protein CASSLERGVTDTQYF.

This sequence joins TRBV19 and TRBJ1-2; 8 nucleotides line up with TRBD1. CDR1 and CDR2 from the germline V gene are LNHDA and SQIVND (reference sequence). This CDR3 comprises 18 residues. V trimming: 6 bases; J trimming: 2 bases; junction bases outside the gene matches: 17. The CDR3 reads CASRDVGQGRPENYGYTF. In nucleotides, the CDR3 is TGTGCCAGTAGAGATGTAGGACAGGGCCGACCTGAAAACTATGGCTACACCTTC.

The chain combines TRBV7-8 with TRBJ2-1; D uncertain. This CDR3 region has 16 residues. Germline V gene data show CDR1 as SGHVS and CDR2 as FQNEAQ. V was trimmed by 1 base and J by 8 bases, leaving 18 bases between them. The CDR3 DNA follows: TGTGCCAGCAGCTTAGTAAGGACCCGTCCCACTCATGAGCAGTTCTTC. Its protein product is CASSLVRTRPTHEQFF.

V is TRBV7-6 and J is TRBJ1-2; tentatively, D is TRBD1 (5 bases). V lost 8 bases and J lost 3, with 7 bases in between. There are 11 residues in the CDR3. Germline CDR1 is SGHVS and CDR2 is FNYEAQ. The CDR3 is CASRGDYGYTF. The CDR3 DNA sequence: TGTGCCAGCCGGGGGGACTATGGCTACACCTTC.

V usage is TRBV5-6 and J usage is TRBJ1-2; D remains unclear. CDR1 and CDR2 (germline): SGHDT, YYEEEE. V gave up 6 bases and J gave up 5 bases, with 20 bases separating them. The CDR3 contains 15 residues. The CDR3 bases are TGTGCCAGCACCCTCGGACGGGAAAGTATGTATGGCTACACCTTC. Its translation is CASTLGRESMYGYTF.

CDR3: CASRIDYNSPLHF. CDR3 DNA: TGTGCCAGCCGGATAGACTATAATTCACCCCTCCACTTT. The chain carries TRBV6-5 and TRBJ1-6; D is unclear. The CDR3 consists of 13 residues. Trimming pared 8 bases from V and 3 bases from J, leaving 8 bases between. Germline CDR1 is MNHEY and CDR2 is SVGAGI.

The chain carries TRBV10-3 and TRBJ2-4, with D possibly TRBD1 on 6 matching bases. Germline V gives CDR1 ENHRY, CDR2 SYGVKD. This CDR3 has 12 residues. Trimming left V 6 bases short and J 6 bases short, with 9 bases between. CDR3 sequence (DNA): TGTGCCATCAGGGGGACATCAAACATTCAGTACTTC. Residues: CAIRGTSNIQYF.

This chain uses TRBV5-6 with TRBJ2-7; TRBD2 is a possible D gene (6 bases). The CDR3 length is 14 residues. Germline V gene lookup returns CDR1 SGHDT and CDR2 YYEEEE. The V and J ends lost 2 bases and 2 bases respectively, with 11 bases between them. CDR3 sequence (DNA): TGTGCCAGCAGCTTCGTTAGCGGCCCCTACGAGCAGTACTTC. This codes for CASSFVSGPYEQYF.

This chain's CDR3 is CASSLGLGMDTQYF. DNA for the CDR3: TGTGCCAGCAGCTTAGGCCTAGGGATGGATACGCAGTATTTT. The V call is TRBV13, the J call TRBJ2-3; D unresolved. The CDR3 totals 14 residues. Between the trimmed V and J ends, which lost 0 bases and 6 bases, there was a span of 10 bases. Germline-derived CDR1 and CDR2 are PRHDT and FYEKMQ (reference sequence). Supplemented by reference TRBV13 and TRBJ2-3, the full variable domain reads AAGVIQSPRHLIKEKRETATLKCYPIPRHDTVYWYQQGPGQDPQFLISFYEKMQSDKGSIPDRFSAQQFSDYHSELNMSSLELGDSALYFCASSLGLGMDTQYFGPGTRLTVL.

Only a few counts were recorded for this clone. The chain links TRBV12-5 to TRBJ2-3; 7 bases agree with TRBD1. The CDR3 consists of 16 residues. Germline loops: CDR1 LGHNT, CDR2 FRNRAP. J was trimmed by 0 bases and V by 1 base; bases with no gene match: 4. CDR3 in DNA: TGTGCTAGTGGTTTGGGGGACAGCCCTAGCACAGATACGCAGTATTTT. It translates to CASGLGDSPSTDTQYF.

This clone appeared a single time. The chain is built from TRBV7-7 and TRBJ2-1; D might be TRBD1 or TRBD2, each matching 5 bases. Germline CDR1 SSHAT, CDR2 FNYEAQ (reference sequence). V was cut by 2 bases and J by 5 bases, with 10 bases left in between. This CDR3 is 14 amino acids long. The CDR3 bases are TGTGCCAGCAGCTTACTTGGGGACCACAATGAGCAGTTCTTC. Translation gives CASSLLGDHNEQFF.